These T cell receptor beta chains were read from a single sample in a study of somatic mutations in cytotoxic T cells in rheumatoid arthritis. Sequencing was performed with immunoSEQ multiplex PCR; in TCRdb, only in-frame clones are kept and a portion is missing. The repertoire holds 4,000 or so clones, 90% to 95% seen once, with 7% to 9% in the top ten. What was sequenced was CD8+ T cells sorted from blood. These receptor sequences come from a woman aged 60-75 years with rheumatoid arthritis. Each CDR3 is given with its conserved first and last residue. The D gene is left open where the match is weak. Size values are once, few and many counts, or a class for expanded clones, and some rows have none.

clone size	D gene	V gene	J gene	CDR3 DNA	CDR3 protein
-	TRBD2	TRBV6-5	TRBJ2-2	TGTGCCAGCAGTTTACCCGGGGGGACCGGGGAGCTGTTTTTT	CASSLPGGTGELFF
-	-	TRBV27	TRBJ1-2	TGTGCCAGCAGTTTAGACAGAACCTATGGCTACACCTTC	CASSLDRTYGYTF
-	-	TRBV5-6	TRBJ1-5	TGTGCCAGCAGCTTGTGGCAGAACAATCAGCCCCAGCATTTT	CASSLWQNNQPQHF
-	TRBD1	TRBV19	TRBJ2-1	TGTGCCAGTAGTCGGACAGGGCCCTACAATGAGCAGTTCTTC	CASSRTGPYNEQFF
-	-	TRBV6-4	TRBJ2-1	TGTGCCAGCAGTGATTCCCCCAGCTCCTACAATGAGCAGTTCTTC	CASSDSPSSYNEQFF
once	TRBD2	TRBV7-8	TRBJ2-1	TGTGCCAGCAGCCCGGCGGGGGTATGGGGGAATGAGCAGTTCTTC	CASSPAGVWGNEQFF
-	TRBD1	TRBV7-8	TRBJ2-3	TGTGCCAGCAGCTTAGCGCGACAGGGGCTACTCTTCTTTAGCACAGATACGCAGTATTTT	CASSLARQGLLFFSTDTQYF
-	TRBD2	TRBV7-9	TRBJ2-5	TGTGCCAGCAGCTCTTCCGGGACTAGGCAAGAGACCCAGTACTTC	CASSSSGTRQETQYF
-	TRBD2	TRBV11-2	TRBJ2-2	TGTGCCAGCAGCTTAGGCGCGGGGGGTCTCACCGGGGAGCTGTTTTTT	CASSLGAGGLTGELFF
once	TRBD2	TRBV5-1	TRBJ2-2	TGCGCCAGCAGCTTGGGACTAGCGGGGGCCGGGGAGCTGTTTTTT	CASSLGLAGAGELFF
-	TRBD2	TRBV10-3	TRBJ2-2	TGTGCCATCAGTGAGTCGAAGAGCGGGAGTTACACCGGGGAGCTGTTTTTT	CAISESKSGSYTGELFF
-	-	TRBV30	TRBJ1-5	TGTGCCTGGAGCAGGGGTAATCAGCCCCAGCATTTT	CAWSRGNQPQHF
-	-	TRBV7-9	TRBJ1-2	TGTGCCAGCAGCCCCCTGGGCAGCGGCTATGGCTACACCTTC	CASSPLGSGYGYTF
-	-	TRBV5-4	TRBJ1-2	TGTGCCAGCAGCGACGGGAAAAACTATGGCTACACCTTC	CASSDGKNYGYTF
few	TRBD2	TRBV5-4	TRBJ2-3	TGTGCCAGCAGCCCTTTAGCGGGAGGGGCCACAGATACGCAGTATTTT	CASSPLAGGATDTQYF
-	TRBD2	TRBV4-2	TRBJ2-2	TGTGCCAGCAGCCTATCTAGCGGGGGGGCGACGAACACCGGGGAGCTGTTTTTT	CASSLSSGGATNTGELFF
once	-	TRBV29-1	TRBJ2-3	TGCAGCGTTGAATTCACTTCATACAGGCCCCAAGGGGCGCAGTATTTT	CSVEFTSYRPQGAQYF
-	-	TRBV19	TRBJ1-1	TGTGCCAGTAGTATTCGGGTGAACACTGAAGCTTTCTTT	CASSIRVNTEAFF
-	TRBD2	TRBV5-1	TRBJ2-1	TGCGCCAGCAGCGGTGGACTAGCGGCCCATGAGCAGTTCTTC	CASSGGLAAHEQFF
-	-	TRBV9	TRBJ1-2	TGTGCCAGCAGCGTTCGGAGGGACTTCTATGGCTACACCTTC	CASSVRRDFYGYTF
-	TRBD2	TRBV6-5	TRBJ2-1	TGTGCCAGCAGTCGGGGCCTAGCGGGAGAAGGTGAGCAGTTCTTC	CASSRGLAGEGEQFF
-	-	TRBV7-9	TRBJ1-1	TGTGCCAGCAGTTATACAGGGAACACTGAAGCTTTCTTT	CASSYTGNTEAFF
-	TRBD1	TRBV6-1	TRBJ1-1	TGTGCCAGCAGTGAGGGTCGACAGGGGTTGAACACTGAAGCTTTCTTT	CASSEGRQGLNTEAFF
-	-	TRBV7-6	TRBJ2-1	TGTGCCAGCAGCTTATTTTCGAATAGCCCCCCCAATGAGCAGTTCTTC	CASSLFSNSPPNEQFF
-	TRBD2	TRBV6-6	TRBJ2-7	TGTGCCAGCAGTTACTCGACTAGCGGCTCCTACGAGCAGTACTTC	CASSYSTSGSYEQYF
-	TRBD2	TRBV27	TRBJ2-3	TGTGCCAGCACCCTTGGGACTAGCAGTACCGATACGCAGTATTTT	CASTLGTSSTDTQYF
-	-	TRBV6-6	TRBJ2-2	TGTGCCAGCAGGACAGGTTATGGGGACACCGGGGAGCTGTTTTTT	CASRTGYGDTGELFF
-	-	TRBV7-9	TRBJ1-1	TGTGCCAGCAGCTCGGGCCGGGACTTGAACACTGAAGCTTTCTTT	CASSSGRDLNTEAFF
-	TRBD1	TRBV11-2	TRBJ2-3	TGTGCCAGCAGCTTAGACGGGACAGGGGGCCCGACGGATACGCAGTATTTT	CASSLDGTGGPTDTQYF
-	-	TRBV7-9	TRBJ1-2	TGTGCCAGCAGCTTAGGGTCGGGTTATGGCTACACCTTC	CASSLGSGYGYTF
once	-	TRBV30	TRBJ1-1	TGTGCCTGGAGTGTTGGGGGGATAGACGAAGCTTTCTTT	CAWSVGGIDEAFF
-	TRBD2	TRBV10-3	TRBJ2-1	TGTGCCATCAGTGGCGCCCTAGCGGGAGTCCAGGAAGAGCAGTTCTTC	CAISGALAGVQEEQFF
-	-	TRBV7-2	TRBJ2-2	TGTGCCAGCACCCTATTAGCGACCGGGGAGCTGTTTTTT	CASTLLATGELFF
-	-	TRBV4-1	TRBJ2-1	TGCGCCAGCAGCCAAGGGGGCCGTGAGCAGTTCTTC	CASSQGGREQFF
-	-	TRBV7-8	TRBJ1-5	TGTGCCAGCAGCCTAAGACAGTTGGGAAATCAGCCCCAGCATTTT	CASSLRQLGNQPQHF
-	TRBD2	TRBV11-3	TRBJ2-7	TGTGCCAGCAGCCGGGAGGCCTCCTACGAGCAGTACTTC	CASSREASYEQYF
-	-	TRBV6-5	TRBJ1-1	TGTGCCAGCACCACAGAGGGTCCGGGCACTGAAGCTTTCTTT	CASTTEGPGTEAFF
-	TRBD2	TRBV7-9	TRBJ2-3	TGTGCCAGCAGCTTGCGGGAGCGGGGCACAGATACGCAGTATTTT	CASSLRERGTDTQYF
-	TRBD2	TRBV10-3	TRBJ2-1	TGTGCCATCAGTGAGCCGGGGATGCTAGCGGGGAGGGATGAGCAGTTCTTC	CAISEPGMLAGRDEQFF
-	-	TRBV15	TRBJ2-3	TGTGCCACCAGCAGAGGCCCTATACTTTCTCGAGATACGCAGTATTTT	CATSRGPILSRDTQYF
-	TRBD1	TRBV27	TRBJ2-7	TGTGCCAGCAGTTCTACAGGGGGCGCCTCCTACGAGCAGTACTTC	CASSSTGGASYEQYF
-	-	TRBV11-2	TRBJ2-7	TGTGCCAGCAGCTTAGAGCGGAGGTACGAGCAGTACTTC	CASSLERRYEQYF
-	-	TRBV4-1	TRBJ1-2	TGCGCCAGCAGCCAAGATAGGGGTCCGCCCTACACCTTC	CASSQDRGPPYTF
-	-	TRBV7-9	TRBJ1-5	TGTGCCAGCAGCTTAGAGGCGGGAAATCAGCCCCAGCATTTT	CASSLEAGNQPQHF
-	-	TRBV28	TRBJ2-2	TGTGCCAGCAGCCTGACAGGGAACACCGGGGAGCTGTTTTTT	CASSLTGNTGELFF
-	-	TRBV7-9	TRBJ2-1	TGTGCCAGCAGCTTTAACAATGAGCAGTTCTTC	CASSFNNEQFF
-	TRBD2	TRBV7-8	TRBJ2-5	TGTGCCAGCATCCAACTAGCGGGGCGCCAAGAGACCCAGTACTTC	CASIQLAGRQETQYF
-	-	TRBV19	TRBJ1-2	TGTGCCAGTACTCCCCACAGGGAAAGCGGTTATGGCTACACCTTC	CASTPHRESGYGYTF
-	-	TRBV27	TRBJ2-7	TGTGCCAGCCAATATAGCGGCAACGCTCGCGAGCAGTACTTC	CASQYSGNAREQYF
-	-	TRBV5-1	TRBJ1-2	TGCGCCAGCAGCTTCATGGGGGCGCGTATCTATGGCTACACCTTC	CASSFMGARIYGYTF
once	TRBD1	TRBV4-2	TRBJ2-5	TGTGCCAGCAGCCAAGTGGGACAGTTCCAAGAGACCCAGTACTTC	CASSQVGQFQETQYF
-	TRBD2	TRBV2	TRBJ2-1	TGTGCCAGCAGGGGGGGACTAGCGGGAGGCCACTTGGATGAGCAGTTCTTC	CASRGGLAGGHLDEQFF
-	TRBD1	TRBV7-8	TRBJ1-5	TGTGCCAGCAGCGCCCCCGGGACAGCCTTTTATAGCAATCAGCCCCAGCATTTT	CASSAPGTAFYSNQPQHF
-	-	TRBV5-1	TRBJ2-7	TGCGCCAGCAGCTTGGTTGGCAGGGTCTACGAGCAGTACTTC	CASSLVGRVYEQYF
-	-	TRBV4-1	TRBJ1-2	TGCGCCAGCAGCCAAGTGGGCGGGCCCTATGGCTACACCTTC	CASSQVGGPYGYTF
-	TRBD2	TRBV7-2	TRBJ2-7	TGTGCCAGCAGCTTAGGGTTGCGGGGGGACGAGCAGTACTTC	CASSLGLRGDEQYF
-	-	TRBV5-4	TRBJ2-1	TGTGCCAGCAGCTTGGAGGGGATTGAGCAGTTCTTC	CASSLEGIEQFF
few	-	TRBV7-8	TRBJ2-1	TGTGCCAGCAGCCCCGTGGGGGGAGCGCTATCCTACAATGAGCAGTTCTTC	CASSPVGGALSYNEQFF